The clone carrying this TCR beta chain was observed a few times. Its antigen is unknown. Sequenced by immunoSEQ multiplex PCR; TCRdb stores in-frame clones only, minus some. Of fewer than 40,000 clones in the sample, 93% were seen once. Germline loops: CDR1 MDHEN, CDR2 SYDVKM. The V end was cut by 1 base, the J end by 5 bases, with 12 bases between. The CDR3 length is 15 residues. This specimen belongs to a study of T cells in localized non-small cell lung cancer. Study-level findings and limits: Sequencing involved a lone tumor region, leaving heterogeneity possible. In adjacent lung appeared a median 57 of the top 100 tumor clones. Uninvolved adjacent lung showed the highest T cell clonality, exceeding tumor.

The receptor comes from a female donor over 55 with stage I lung adenocarcinoma. This specimen was peripheral blood, taken before any cancer treatment. The chain carries TRBV28 and TRBJ2-1; maybe TRBD1 (6 bases). The CDR3 loop reads CASSLSGVTHNEQFF. The CDR3 DNA reads TGTGCCAGCAGTTTATCAGGGGTAACCCACAATGAGCAGTTCTTC.